The sequence of this T cell receptor beta chain was determined in a study of type 1 regulatory T cells. Study in general: T-allo10 is a Tr1-enriched, alloantigen-specific CD4 T cell product made in vitro.

TCRdb redid the calling of the reads with MiXCR, one entry per CDR3 protein. The table lists approximately 6,000 distinct CDR3 sequences, roughly a third of them singletons. This clonotype is judged medium-sized (0.01 to 0.1%). The antigen is unknown. This CDR3 is 14 amino acids long. V lost 7 bases, J lost 5 bases, and 11 bases stayed unmatched. Germline CDR1 SGHKS, CDR2 YYEKEE (reference sequence). Study observations and caveats: Type 1 regulatory T cells had a more restricted TCR repertoire than non-type 1 regulatory T cells.

J is TRBJ1-1 and V is TRBV5-5; 7 nucleotides match TRBD1. Material: cultured type 1 regulatory T (Tr1) cells, either the whole culture or a sorted fraction (not recorded which). This clonotype was sampled from a human donor in good health. CDR3 sequence (DNA): TGTGCCAGCCGCCGGGAGGGGGCGGGAACTGAAGCTTTCTTT. Protein: CASRREGAGTEAFF.